This T cell receptor beta chain originates from a study of shared clonotypes between healthy human individuals. Sequenced by immunoSEQ multiplex PCR; TCRdb stores in-frame clones only, minus some. The table has 2 million to 2.5 million clones, roughly 93% seen once. The length of the CDR3 is 16 residues. V lost 0 bases to trimming and J lost 4 bases; unmatched junction nucleotides: 7. The germline V gene has CDR1 MNHEY and CDR2 SVGAGI. V and J are TRBV6-5 and TRBJ2-5; 8 positions agree with TRBD1. Sequencing was carried out using naive CD4+ T cells from PBMCs. Subset reported: CD45RA+ positively selected. This receptor was taken from a man younger than 35 in good health. Some clones in this sample may be carry-over from other donors' samples. CDR3 sequence: CASSYSAPGGLETQYF. CDR3 nucleotide sequence: TGTGCCAGCAGTTACTCAGCACCAGGGGGCTTAGAGACCCAGTACTTC.